This entry lists 28 T cell receptor beta chains sequenced from one sample in a study of CD8 T cells in Susac syndrome. An input of roughly 0.5 to 1 ug of RNA was subjected to reverse transcription using random hexamers. TCRdb used MiXCR to reprocess the immunoSEQ multiplex PCR reads, holding one entry per CDR3 protein. The table includes more than 200,000 distinct CDR3 sequences, around 93% detected once. Sequencing input: CD4+ T cells from PBMCs. The receptors come from a human donor with multiple sclerosis.

The chain has TRBV6-2 or TRBV6-3 and TRBJ2-5; D unclear. V lost 0 bases, J lost 2 bases, and 7 bases lay in between. Germline values: CDR1 MNHEY, CDR2 SVGEGT. The CDR3 totals 14 residues. CDR3 sequence (DNA): TGTGCCAGCAGTTACTCACAGCGACAAGAGACCCAGTACTTC. It translates to CASSYSQRQETQYF.

Notes on this clonotype: This CDR3 fails to terminate in the conserved phenylalanine or tryptophan, so it likely reflects a read error. The CDR3 DNA is TGCGCCAGCAGCCAAGAAATGGGGCAGAGAAATTCACCCCTCCACCTT. Its protein is CASSQEMGQRNSPLHL. V is TRBV4-1 and J is TRBJ1-6; D might be TRBD1 (5 bases). Germline lookup yields CDR1 MGHRA and CDR2 YSYEKL. Trimming took off 0 bases at V and 7 bases at J, with 13 bases between the two ends. The CDR3 contains 16 residues.

The rearrangement joins TRBV3-1 to TRBJ1-1; 9 nucleotides match TRBD1. Per germline, CDR1 LGHDT and CDR2 YNNKEL (reference sequence). The V segment lost 4 bases and the J segment 2 bases; nucleotides outside the gene matches: 8. The CDR3 consists of 16 residues. The CDR3 spells CASSPRDRVGNTEAFF. The CDR3 nucleotides are TGTGCCAGCAGCCCCCGGGACAGGGTCGGAAACACTGAAGCTTTCTTT.

In its sample, this clonotype was seen once. The rearrangement joins TRBV5-5 to TRBJ1-1, with a tentative D call TRBD1 (6 bases). This CDR3 spans 13 amino acids. With 0 bases removed from V and 11 bases from J, the gap between germline ends came to 14 bases. The germline gives CDR1 SGHKS, CDR2 YYEKEE (reference sequence). CDR3 DNA: TGTGCCAGCAGCTTGGACCAGGGGTTTGGCGCTTTCTTT. Protein product: CASSLDQGFGAFF.

This chain links TRBV30 with TRBJ1-1, with D maybe TRBD1 (5 bases). CDR3 length: 13 amino acids. The germline V gene encodes CDR1 GTSNPN and CDR2 SVGIG (reference sequence). Trimming took 0 bases from V and 5 from J, leaving 10 bases between them. CDR3 DNA: TGTGCCTGGAGTGTGCCAGGGCGAACTGAAGCTTTCTTT. It yields the protein CAWSVPGRTEAFF.

This clonotype appeared a single time. Here the CDR3 DNA reads TGTGCCAGCTCACCGCAGACAGGGAGAGGCTACGAGCAGTACTTC. Translating it yields CASSPQTGRGYEQYF. The rearrangement joins TRBV18 to TRBJ2-7; TRBD1 aligns across 7 bases. CDR3 length: 15 residues. Germline loops: CDR1 KGHSH, CDR2 LQKENI. V was pared by 3 bases and J by 3 bases, with 8 bases of the junction left unmatched.

The V gene is TRBV3-1, the J gene TRBJ2-7; TRBD2 might be the D (6 bases). Trimming left V 1 base short and J 2 bases short, with 9 bases between. This CDR3 spans 14 amino acids. Germline CDR1 and CDR2: LGHDT and YNNKEL (reference sequence). The DNA for the CDR3 is TGTGCCAGCAGCCAAGGGAGGGCAGCCTACGAGCAGTACTTC. Amino acid sequence: CASSQGRAAYEQYF.

This chain links TRBV2 with TRBJ1-5; D perhaps matches TRBD1 (6 bases). The CDR3 sequence is 16 residues long. Trimming pared 6 bases from V and 2 bases from J, leaving 17 bases between. Germline CDR1 is SNHLY and CDR2 is FYNNEI. Written as DNA, the CDR3 is TGTGCCAGCAGCCCCATACAGGGCCCGGGCAATCAGCCCCAGCATTTT. Translation: CASSPIQGPGNQPQHF.

The genes are TRBV15 and TRBJ1-6; 7 nucleotides match TRBD1. This CDR3 comprises 14 residues. Germline assignment: CDR1 LNHNV and CDR2 YYDKDF (reference sequence). Trimming removed 3 bases from V and 7 bases from J; junction bases left unmatched: 3. CDR3 loop: CATSRDRFNSPLHF. The CDR3 DNA sequence: TGTGCCACCAGCAGGGACAGGTTCAATTCACCCCTCCACTTT.

The chain links TRBV29-1 to TRBJ1-4; maybe TRBD1 (5 bases). CDR1 is SQVTM, CDR2 ANQGSEA, per germline. The CDR3 runs 16 residues. Deletions cut 6 bases from V and 2 bases from J, with 19 bases between. This CDR3 is CSVVTGTWATNEKLFF. For the CDR3, the DNA is TGCAGCGTAGTCACCGGGACCTGGGCGACTAATGAAAAACTGTTTTTT.

V gene TRBV5-1 combines with J gene TRBJ2-6; D could derive from TRBD1 or TRBD2 (5 bases each). This CDR3 contains 16 residues. V was cut by 4 bases and J by 2 bases, with 13 bases left in between. Germline values: CDR1 SGHRS, CDR2 YFSETQ. CDR3 coding DNA: TGCGCCAGCAGCCCCCGAGGGGACCCTGGGGCCAACGTCCTGACTTTC. This translates into CASSPRGDPGANVLTF.

The chain uses TRBV5-1 and TRBJ2-2, with TRBD1 identical over 7 bases. The ends lost 1 base at V and 3 bases at J; junction bases unmatched: 3. This CDR3 comprises 15 residues. CDR1 is SGHRS, CDR2 YFSETQ, per germline. This CDR3 is CASSLFQGDTGELFF. The CDR3, as DNA: TGCGCCAGCAGCTTGTTTCAGGGGGACACCGGGGAGCTGTTTTTT.

This chain uses TRBV30 with TRBJ2-7; 7 nucleotides align to TRBD1. CDR3 length equals 14 residues. V trimming: 6 bases; J trimming: 5 bases; junction bases outside the gene matches: 13. Germline V gene sequence: CDR1 GTSNPN, CDR2 SVGIG (reference sequence). The CDR3 reads CACKKRGLFHEQYF. CDR3 DNA sequence: TGTGCCTGTAAAAAGAGGGGGCTGTTCCACGAGCAGTACTTC. Full variable domain (remainder filled in from reference TRBV30 and TRBJ2-7): SQTIHQWPATLVQPVGSPLSLECTVEGTSNPNLYWYRQAAGRGLQLLFYSVGIGQISSEVPQNLSASRPQDRQFILSSKKLLLSDSGFYLCACKKRGLFHEQYFGPGTRLTVT.

This chain joins TRBV18 and TRBJ2-5; 7 bases match TRBD1. Per germline, CDR1 KGHSH and CDR2 LQKENI. This CDR3 spans 16 amino acids. The V segment lost 2 bases and the J segment 0 bases; nucleotides outside the gene matches: 6. The CDR3 DNA is TGTGCCAGCTCACCAAGGGACAGTTCGTACCAAGAGACCCAGTACTTC. Its protein is CASSPRDSSYQETQYF.

The chain links TRBV19 to TRBJ2-1; TRBD1 might be the D (5 bases). In germline, CDR1 is LNHDA, CDR2 SQIVND (reference sequence). Deletions cut 6 bases from V and 8 bases from J, with 17 bases between. The CDR3 has 14 residues. DNA for the CDR3: TGTGCCAGTAGCCCGACACTCCAGGGCGATGAGCAGTTCTTC. Translated: CASSPTLQGDEQFF.

The V call is TRBV7-2, the J call TRBJ2-7, with TRBD2 matching over 7 bases. Per germline, CDR1 SGHTA and CDR2 FQGNSA. The V segment lost 5 bases and the J segment 3 bases; nucleotides outside the gene matches: 13. This CDR3 contains 16 residues. CDR3 coding DNA: TGTGCCAGCAGCCGACGCCCGGCGGGAGAATACTACGAGCAGTACGTC. Its translation: CASSRRPAGEYYEQYV.

The chain has TRBV6-1 and TRBJ2-2; no firm D call. The CDR3 has 14 amino acids. Germline CDR1 is MNHNS and CDR2 is SASEGT. Trimming took off 0 bases at V and 6 bases at J, with 8 bases between the two ends. CDR3 nucleotides: TGTGCCAGCAGTGAAGCTTACACCCCCGGGGAGCTGTTTTTT. Protein: CASSEAYTPGELFF.

V gene TRBV11-3 combines with J gene TRBJ2-3; D unresolved. With 6 bases removed from V and 4 bases from J, the gap between germline ends came to 14 bases. The germline CDR1 and CDR2 sequences are SGHNT and YENEEA. This CDR3 has 14 amino acids. The CDR3 nucleotides read TGTGCCAGCAGTATACTCCCCCGGGCAGATACGCAGTATTTT. Translated, it gives CASSILPRADTQYF.

The chain is built from TRBV20-1 and TRBJ1-4, with 8 bases that match TRBD1. Per the germline V gene, CDR1 is DFQATT and CDR2 is SNEGSKA (reference sequence). The junction had 7 bases not matched to a gene; V was cut back by 7 bases and J by 6 bases. The CDR3 is 13 amino acids. CDR3 sequence reads: CSVSQGVHEKLFF. The CDR3 coding sequence is TGCAGTGTCTCACAGGGGGTCCATGAAAAACTGTTTTTT.

This chain uses TRBV3-1 with TRBJ2-3; D remains unclear. The CDR3 loop spans 11 amino acids. Trimming removed 4 bases at V and 6 bases at J, with 5 bases between. Germline CDR1 is LGHDT and CDR2 is YNNKEL (reference sequence). The CDR3 nucleotides are TGTGCCAGCAGCCGCTCCGATACGCAGTATTTT. As protein: CASSRSDTQYF.

The gene calls are TRBV13 and TRBJ2-7; 9 positions agree with TRBD2. With 3 bases clipped from V and 0 bases from J, the junction kept 3 bases outside the gene matches. This CDR3 spans 15 amino acids. In germline, CDR1 is PRHDT, CDR2 FYEKMQ (reference sequence). The CDR3 DNA reads as TGTGCCAGCAGCTTTCGCGGGAGGGCCTCCTACGAGCAGTACGTC. Translation: CASSFRGRASYEQYV.

The gene calls are TRBV20-1 and TRBJ2-3, with D uncertain. Per the germline V gene, CDR1 is DFQATT and CDR2 is SNEGSKA (reference sequence). V was cut by 5 bases and J by 1 base, with 13 bases left in between. This CDR3 is built from 14 residues. The CDR3 sequence is CSASEWAGTDTQYF. The CDR3 DNA reads TGCAGTGCTTCTGAGTGGGCGGGCACAGATACGCAGTATTTT.

J is TRBJ1-5 and V is TRBV6-2 or TRBV6-3, with D unresolved. CDR3 length: 13 amino acids. CDR1 and CDR2 from the germline V gene are MNHEY and SVGEGT. Trimming removed 8 bases from V and 4 bases from J, with 12 bases in between. The CDR3 region is CASSKGWNQPQHF. The CDR3 DNA reads TGTGCCAGCTCCAAGGGCTGGAATCAGCCCCAGCATTTT.

J is TRBJ1-2 and V is TRBV2; D unresolved. CDR3 length equals 12 residues. The ends were cut back, 6 bases at V and 7 bases at J, with 12 bases in the middle. CDR1 is SNHLY, CDR2 FYNNEI, per germline. The CDR3 coding sequence is TGTGCCAGCAGCTCTTCCGAGGGTGGCTACACCTTC. Its protein product is CASSSSEGGYTF.

The V call is TRBV9, the J call TRBJ1-1, with a tentative D call TRBD1 (5 bases). Germline V gives CDR1 SGDLS, CDR2 YYNGEE. The CDR3 is made up of 16 amino acids. V shed 0 bases and J shed 3 bases, with 15 bases lying between them. The CDR3 is CASSVGGGGADTEAFF. CDR3 nucleotide sequence: TGTGCCAGCAGCGTAGGCGGGGGGGGTGCGGACACTGAAGCTTTCTTT.

V usage is TRBV11-2 and J usage is TRBJ2-7; D gene ambiguous. CDR1 and CDR2 (germline): SGHAT, FQNNGV. Trimming cost V 6 bases and J 2 bases, with 17 bases left between them. This CDR3 is 15 amino acids long. CDR3 loop: CASRRLGQAAYEQYF. The CDR3 coding sequence is TGTGCCAGCAGGCGTCTTGGGCAGGCCGCCTACGAGCAGTACTTC.

The CDR3 coding sequence is TGTGCCCCGCCGGGACAGGGCGCAGAGACCCAGTACTTC. It translates to CAPPGQGAETQYF. V usage is TRBV24-1 and J usage is TRBJ2-5; TRBD1 agrees at 9 bases. The CDR3 length is 13 residues. V dropped 12 bases and J dropped 4; count of bases not matched to a gene: 8. In germline, CDR1 is KGHDR, CDR2 SFDVKD.

The chain joins TRBV7-9 to TRBJ2-3; D not certain. CDR1 and CDR2 from the germline V gene are SEHNR and FQNEAQ (reference sequence). The V end was cut by 1 base, the J end by 7 bases, with 0 bases between. The CDR3 has 10 amino acids. CDR3 sequence (DNA): TGTGCCAGCAGCTTAGATACGCAGTATTTT. It specifies CASSLDTQYF.